These 17 T cell receptor beta chains came from one sample sequenced in a study of blood T cells in healthy people across ages. Combining a sample-barcoded 5' primer with a J-beta primer mix, a second PCR ran for about 6 to 11 cycles. TCRdb processed the 5' RACE reads anew with MiXCR; each CDR3 protein has one entry. Of over 1.5 million distinct CDR3 sequences listed, around 50% are singletons. Material for sequencing was blood. All receptors derive from a woman between 40 and 55 years old in good health.

This chain joins TRBV12-3 or TRBV12-4 and TRBJ1-2; 7 bases agree with TRBD1. This CDR3 is 13 amino acids long. V lost 6 bases and J lost 8; bases outside the gene matches: 9. CDR3 bases: TGTGCCAGCAGCAACCAGGGGGGAAGGGGCTACACCTTC. Translating it yields CASSNQGGRGYTF.

This clonotype showed up just a few times. The rearrangement joins TRBV5-1 to TRBJ1-2; TRBD1 matches at 9 bases. V gave up 2 bases and J gave up 3 bases; unmatched junction bases: 5. The V gene's germline CDR1 is SGHRS and CDR2 YFSETQ. CDR3 length equals 15 residues. The CDR3 is CASSFDRGSDYGYTF. The CDR3 coding sequence is TGCGCCAGCAGCTTTGACAGGGGGTCGGACTATGGCTACACCTTC.

The genes are TRBV7-2 and TRBJ2-7; D is unclear. V gave up 2 bases and J gave up 4 bases, with 12 bases separating them. CDR3 length: 14 residues. The germline CDR1 and CDR2 sequences are SGHTA and FQGNSA. This chain's CDR3 is CASSLFGLSYEQYF. DNA for the CDR3: TGTGCCAGCAGCTTATTTGGCCTTTCTTACGAGCAGTACTTC.

The rearrangement uses TRBV5-8 and TRBJ2-5, with 9 nucleotides matching TRBD1. The germline gives CDR1 SGHTS, CDR2 YDEGEE. With V trimmed by 5 bases and J by 5 bases, 7 bases remained unmatched. The CDR3 covers 14 residues. The CDR3 bases are TGTGCCAGCAGTCCCGGGACAGGGCTGGAGACCCAGTACTTC. As protein: CASSPGTGLETQYF.

The V and J genes are TRBV5-6 and TRBJ2-4; D might be TRBD1 or TRBD2, each matching 5 bases. Germline V gene data show CDR1 as SGHDT and CDR2 as YYEEEE. CDR3 length: 18 amino acids. V gave up 2 bases and J gave up 4 bases, with 22 bases separating them. CDR3 protein: CASSFSDSGARAKNIQYF. DNA for the CDR3: TGTGCCAGCAGCTTTTCTGATTCCGGGGCGAGAGCAAAAAACATTCAGTACTTC.

The CDR3 DNA follows: TGTGCCAGCAGCCAAGGGACTAGCGGGGTGCTAAGTCGCACAGATACGCAGTATTTT. Residues: CASSQGTSGVLSRTDTQYF. This rearrangement joins TRBV3-1 to TRBJ2-3; 12 bases align to TRBD2. Germline trimming cut 1 base from V and 1 base from J; bases unmatched to any gene: 9. Germline V gene lookup returns CDR1 LGHDT and CDR2 YNNKEL (reference sequence). The CDR3 has 19 residues.

The chain uses TRBV18 and TRBJ1-1, with D perhaps TRBD1 (5 bases). Germline CDR1 KGHSH, CDR2 LQKENI. Trimming left V 3 bases short and J 7 bases short, with 12 bases between. The CDR3 runs 13 residues. The CDR3: CASSPIRQSEAFF. The CDR3 DNA reads TGTGCCAGCTCACCTATAAGACAGAGTGAAGCTTTCTTT.

The V call is TRBV7-9, the J call TRBJ1-3; no reliable D call. CDR1 is SEHNR and CDR2 is FQNEAQ in the germline V gene (reference sequence). V was shortened by 0 bases and J by 7 bases, with 10 bases between the two germline ends. The CDR3 spans 14 residues. The CDR3 protein is CASSLASPVNTIYF. As DNA, the CDR3 is TGTGCCAGCAGCTTAGCTTCCCCAGTTAACACCATATATTTT. Drawing the rest from reference TRBV7-9 and TRBJ1-3, the complete variable domain is DTGVSQNPRHKITKRGQNVTFRCDPISEHNRLYWYRQTLGQGPEFLTYFQNEAQLEKSRLLSDRFSAERPKGSFSTLEIQRTEQGDSAMYLCASSLASPVNTIYFGEGSWLTVV.

The chain joins TRBV28 to TRBJ2-2; possibly TRBD1 for D (6 bases). Per germline, CDR1 MDHEN and CDR2 SYDVKM. V was shortened by 5 bases and J by 5 bases, with 15 bases between the two germline ends. The CDR3 covers 15 residues. CDR3 region: CASSASGQGTGELFF. CDR3 sequence (DNA): TGTGCCAGCAGTGCGTCGGGCCAGGGGACCGGGGAGCTGTTTTTT.

The rearrangement uses TRBV10-3 and TRBJ1-2, with D hard to call. This CDR3 is 13 amino acids long. CDR1 and CDR2 (germline): ENHRY, SYGVKD. V was pared by 2 bases and J by 6 bases, with 10 bases between. CDR3 loop: CAISEHGTDGYTF. The CDR3 DNA reads TGTGCCATCAGTGAGCATGGCACAGATGGCTACACCTTC.

Note on this clonotype: Being one base from a much bigger clone, this may be a read error. V usage is TRBV29-1 and J usage is TRBJ2-3; D gene uncertain. Trimming shortened V by 2 bases and J by 3 bases, and 3 bases separated the two germline ends. This CDR3 is 11 amino acids long. Germline V CDR1 and CDR2: SQVTM, ANQGSEA. The chain's CDR3 is CSVERTDTQYF. DNA for the CDR3: TGCAGCGTTGAAAGGACAGATACGCAGTATTTT.

V usage is TRBV28 and J usage is TRBJ2-5; TRBD1 matches 7 bases. The CDR3 loop spans 14 amino acids. The germline V gene has CDR1 MDHEN and CDR2 SYDVKM. The V gene end was trimmed by 7 bases and the J gene end by 5 bases; junction bases not matched to a gene: 10. This CDR3 is CASTVRGLPETQYF. The CDR3 coding sequence is TGTGCCAGCACCGTTAGGGGGCTCCCTGAGACCCAGTACTTC.

This clonotype appeared a single time. This chain links TRBV29-1 with TRBJ2-1; tentative D call: TRBD1 (6 bases). V lost 5 bases and J lost 3, with 26 bases in between. The CDR3 covers 18 residues. Germline-derived CDR1 and CDR2 are SQVTM and ANQGSEA. The CDR3 DNA is TGCAGCGTTTTCCACGGTCAGGGACAATCGAATAACTACAATGAGCAGTTCTTC. Residues: CSVFHGQGQSNNYNEQFF.

The genes are TRBV20-1 and TRBJ2-1; 10 nucleotides align to TRBD2. Germline V gene lookup returns CDR1 DFQATT and CDR2 SNEGSKA (reference sequence). The CDR3 has 14 residues. The junction had 4 bases not matched to a gene; V was cut back by 1 base and J by 7 bases. The CDR3 loop reads CSARAGTSANEQFF. The CDR3 bases are TGCAGTGCTAGAGCCGGGACTAGCGCAAATGAGCAGTTCTTC.

The table lists this clonotype with a few counts. The V call is TRBV3-1, the J call TRBJ2-7; D remains ambiguous. Germline CDR1 is LGHDT and CDR2 is YNNKEL (reference sequence). CDR3 length: 16 residues. Deletions cut 4 bases from V and 2 bases from J, with 18 bases between. CDR3 sequence: CASSPSRLLSAYEQYF. The CDR3 coding sequence is TGTGCCAGCAGCCCGAGCCGATTGTTAAGTGCCTACGAGCAGTACTTC.

The rearrangement links TRBV2 to TRBJ2-4; 9 nucleotides agree with TRBD1. The J call may not be correct, given that the DNA end is closer to TRBJ2-7. Per germline, CDR1 SNHLY and CDR2 FYNNEI. The CDR3 runs to 15 residues. The CDR3 loop reads CASSEQGQGVNEQYF. In nucleotides, the CDR3 is TGTGCCAGCAGTGAACAGGGACAGGGAGTCAACGAGCAGTACTTC.

This chain joins TRBV20-1 and TRBJ1-1; no firm D call. V lost 3 bases and J 5 bases, leaving 7 bases between the germline ends. The length of the CDR3 is 11 residues. Germline CDR1 is DFQATT and CDR2 is SNEGSKA (reference sequence). CDR3 residues: CSASARTEAFF. Written as DNA, the CDR3 is TGCAGTGCTAGTGCCAGGACTGAAGCTTTCTTT.